This T cell receptor (beta chain) was sequenced for a study of early T cells in non-severe SARS-CoV-2 infection. TCRdb re-called the 5' RACE reads with MiXCR, one entry per CDR3 protein. The sample contains tens of thousands of distinct CDR3 sequences, roughly 5.3% of which appear only once. The CDR3 contains 15 residues. V shed 1 base and J 2 bases; nucleotides not matched to a gene: 3. Germline CDR1 reads SGHAT; CDR2 reads FQDESV (reference sequence). This clonotype has only a few counts. The sequence came from an adult who was a healthcare worker with PCR-confirmed SARS-CoV-2 infection or an uninfected control (not recorded which). The V call is TRBV11-1, the J call TRBJ2-7, with 9 bases lining up with TRBD1. The sample comprised whole blood. This CDR3 is CASSLEGTGTYEQYF. CDR3 in DNA: TGTGCCAGCAGCTTAGAAGGGACAGGGACCTACGAGCAGTACTTC.